These 2 T cell receptor beta chains were sequenced from one sample in a study of blood T cell repertoires in COVID-19. TCRdb keeps only in-frame clones here, not all; method: immunoSEQ multiplex PCR. The table has under 300,000 clones, roughly 90% seen once; the top ten hold over 2%. The sequenced sample consisted of PBMCs or T cells enriched from blood (not recorded which). Receptors originate from a middle-aged woman with acute COVID-19.

This chain joins TRBV5-1 and TRBJ1-6; D is undetermined. Germline CDR1 reads SGHRS; CDR2 reads YFSETQ. V shed 0 bases and J shed 6 bases, with 10 bases lying between them. This CDR3 has 15 amino acids. The CDR3 bases are TGCGCCAGCAGCTTGGCGTCGGGAGGTAATTCACCCCTCCACTTT. As protein: CASSLASGGNSPLHF.

J is TRBJ1-4 and V is TRBV7-2; tentatively, D is TRBD1 (5 bases). Germline values: CDR1 SGHTA, CDR2 FQGNSA. V was trimmed by 1 base and J by 5 bases, leaving 17 bases between them. The CDR3 sequence is 17 residues long. This CDR3 is CASSLGGRQLRNEKLFF. For the CDR3, the DNA is TGTGCCAGCAGCTTAGGGGGCAGACAGCTAAGAAATGAAAAACTGTTTTTT.